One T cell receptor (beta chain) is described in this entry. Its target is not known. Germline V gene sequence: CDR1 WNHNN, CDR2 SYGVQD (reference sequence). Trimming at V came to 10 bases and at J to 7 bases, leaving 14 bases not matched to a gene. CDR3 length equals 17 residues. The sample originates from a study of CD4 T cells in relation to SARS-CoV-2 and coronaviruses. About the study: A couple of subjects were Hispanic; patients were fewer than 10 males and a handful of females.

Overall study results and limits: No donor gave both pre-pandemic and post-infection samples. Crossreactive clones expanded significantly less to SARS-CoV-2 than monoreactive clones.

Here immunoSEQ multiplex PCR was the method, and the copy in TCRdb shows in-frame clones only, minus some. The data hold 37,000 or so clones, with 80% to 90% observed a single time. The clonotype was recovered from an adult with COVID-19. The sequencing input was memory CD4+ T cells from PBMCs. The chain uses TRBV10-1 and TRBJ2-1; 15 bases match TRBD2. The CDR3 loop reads CATYGTSGRPWENEQFF. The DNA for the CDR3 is TGCGCCACCTATGGGACTAGCGGGAGGCCTTGGGAAAATGAGCAGTTCTTC.